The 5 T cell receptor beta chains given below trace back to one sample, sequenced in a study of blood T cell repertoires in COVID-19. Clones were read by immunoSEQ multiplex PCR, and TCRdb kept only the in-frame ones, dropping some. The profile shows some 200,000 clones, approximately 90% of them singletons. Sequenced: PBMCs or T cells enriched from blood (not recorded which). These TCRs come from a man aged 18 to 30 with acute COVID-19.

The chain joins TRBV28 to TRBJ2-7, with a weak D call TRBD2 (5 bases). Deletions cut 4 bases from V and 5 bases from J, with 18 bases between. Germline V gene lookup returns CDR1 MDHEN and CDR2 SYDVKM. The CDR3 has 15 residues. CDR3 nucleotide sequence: TGTGCCAGCAGTTCTTCCTCGGCTAGCAGAAACGAGCAGTACTTC. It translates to CASSSSSASRNEQYF.

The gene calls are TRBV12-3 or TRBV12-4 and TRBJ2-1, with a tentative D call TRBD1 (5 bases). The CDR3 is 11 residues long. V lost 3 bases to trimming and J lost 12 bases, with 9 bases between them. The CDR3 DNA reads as TGTGCCAGCAGTTTGACAGTTGGGCAGTTCTTC. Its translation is CASSLTVGQFF.

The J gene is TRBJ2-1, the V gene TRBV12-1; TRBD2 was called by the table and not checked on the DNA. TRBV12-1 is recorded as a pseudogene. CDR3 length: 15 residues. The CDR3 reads CASSFLREGGNEQFF. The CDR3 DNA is TGTGCCAGCAGCTTTTTGCGCGAGGGAGGGAATGAGCAGTTCTTC.

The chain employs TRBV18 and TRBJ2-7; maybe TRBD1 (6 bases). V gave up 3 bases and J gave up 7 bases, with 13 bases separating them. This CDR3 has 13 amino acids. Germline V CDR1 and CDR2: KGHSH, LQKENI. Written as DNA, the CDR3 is TGTGCCAGCTCACCTTCGGACAGTCGAGAGCAGTACTTC. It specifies CASSPSDSREQYF. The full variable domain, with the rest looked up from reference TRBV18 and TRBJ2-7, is NAGVMQNPRHLVRRRGQEARLRCSPMKGHSHVYWYRQLPEEGLKFMVYLQKENIIDESGMPKERFSAEFPKEGPSILRIQQVVRGDSAAYFCASSPSDSREQYFGPGTRLTVT.

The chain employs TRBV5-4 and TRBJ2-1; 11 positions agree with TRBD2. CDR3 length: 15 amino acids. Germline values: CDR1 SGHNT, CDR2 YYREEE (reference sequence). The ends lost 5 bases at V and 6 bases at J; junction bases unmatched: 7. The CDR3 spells CASSRGTSGRNEQFF. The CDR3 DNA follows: TGTGCCAGCAGTCGGGGGACTAGCGGACGCAATGAGCAGTTCTTC.